The rows below give T cell receptor beta chains drawn from one sample of a study of T cell responses to AZD1222 COVID-19 vaccine. Using immunoSEQ multiplex PCR, the repertoire was profiled, and TCRdb retains in-frame clones only, with some absent. This sample yields around 78,000 clones, of which 75% to 95% are seen a single time; less than 5.5% belongs to the top ten. Sequenced material: peripheral blood, taken on day 0 of MenACWY control vaccination. These TCRs come from an adult in good health. CDR3s include the opening cysteine and the closing phenylalanine or tryptophan. Each record gives: V gene, J gene, D gene, clone size, CDR3 DNA, CDR3 protein. D genes are given only for firm matches. Clone size is not always given. Where it is, it says once, few, many or a class for expanded clones.

V gene: TRBV7-9; J gene: TRBJ2-1; D gene: NA; clone size: NA; CDR3 DNA: TGTGCCAGCAGCCCCAAACTTCGACTAGAAAGGACCAATGAGCAGTTCTTC; CDR3 protein: CASSPKLRLERTNEQFF
V gene: TRBV18; J gene: TRBJ1-1; D gene: NA; clone size: NA; CDR3 DNA: TGTGCCAGCTCACCTGGGTGGGACACTGAAGCTTTCTTT; CDR3 protein: CASSPGWDTEAFF
V gene: TRBV28; J gene: TRBJ2-3; D gene: TRBD2; clone size: once; CDR3 DNA: TGTGCCAGCAGTTCCCCGGCTAGCGGGAGGACAGATACGCAGTATTTT; CDR3 protein: CASSSPASGRTDTQYF
V gene: TRBV19; J gene: TRBJ2-2; D gene: NA; clone size: NA; CDR3 DNA: TGTGCCAGTAGTACCCCAGGCATGCTAGAGCTGTTTTTT; CDR3 protein: CASSTPGMLELFF
V gene: TRBV5-1; J gene: TRBJ1-4; D gene: NA; clone size: NA; CDR3 DNA: TGCGCCAGCAGCTTGATTTCCGGGACGTCGGCAACTAATGAAAAACTGTTTTTT; CDR3 protein: CASSLISGTSATNEKLFF
V gene: TRBV11-2; J gene: TRBJ2-7; D gene: NA; clone size: once; CDR3 DNA: TGTGCCAGCAGCTTAGGGGTGGGAACCTACGAGCAGTACTTC; CDR3 protein: CASSLGVGTYEQYF
V gene: TRBV6-5; J gene: TRBJ2-1; D gene: NA; clone size: NA; CDR3 DNA: TGTGCCAGCAGTTTTACAGATTTCAATGAGCAGTTCTTC; CDR3 protein: CASSFTDFNEQFF
V gene: TRBV4-1; J gene: TRBJ2-2; D gene: NA; clone size: NA; CDR3 DNA: TGCGCCAGCAGCCAGGGTCAGACAGGGAGGACCGGGGAGCTGTTTTTT; CDR3 protein: CASSQGQTGRTGELFF
V gene: TRBV28; J gene: TRBJ1-5; D gene: NA; clone size: NA; CDR3 DNA: TGTGCCAGCAGTTTGGCCGACCGGGGGCAGCCCCAGCATTTT; CDR3 protein: CASSLADRGQPQHF
V gene: TRBV5-8; J gene: TRBJ1-2; D gene: NA; clone size: NA; CDR3 DNA: TGTGCCCCCTGGAATCCCGCTAACTATGGCTACACCTTC; CDR3 protein: CAPWNPANYGYTF
V gene: TRBV18; J gene: TRBJ1-3; D gene: NA; clone size: few; CDR3 DNA: TGTGCCAGCTCACCTTCGCGGGACACCATATATTTT; CDR3 protein: CASSPSRDTIYF
V gene: TRBV15; J gene: TRBJ1-6; D gene: NA; clone size: NA; CDR3 DNA: TGTGCCACCAGCAGAGATCGGGTAGGGGTTGATTCACCCCTCCACTTT; CDR3 protein: CATSRDRVGVDSPLHF
V gene: TRBV6-5; J gene: TRBJ1-2; D gene: NA; clone size: NA; CDR3 DNA: TGTGCCAGCATCGGTCCTAACTATGGCTACACCTTC; CDR3 protein: CASIGPNYGYTF